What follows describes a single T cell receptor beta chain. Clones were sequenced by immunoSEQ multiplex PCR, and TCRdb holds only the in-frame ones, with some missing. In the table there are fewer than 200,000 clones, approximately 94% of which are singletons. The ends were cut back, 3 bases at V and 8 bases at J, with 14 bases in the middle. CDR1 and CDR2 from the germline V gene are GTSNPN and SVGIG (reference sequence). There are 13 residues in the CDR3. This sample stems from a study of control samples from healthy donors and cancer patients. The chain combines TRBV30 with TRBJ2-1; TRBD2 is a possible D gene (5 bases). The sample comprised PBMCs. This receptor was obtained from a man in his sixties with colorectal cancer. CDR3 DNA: TGTGCCTGGAGGAAGCGGTCGGTGGATGAGCAGTTCTTC. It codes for CAWRKRSVDEQFF.